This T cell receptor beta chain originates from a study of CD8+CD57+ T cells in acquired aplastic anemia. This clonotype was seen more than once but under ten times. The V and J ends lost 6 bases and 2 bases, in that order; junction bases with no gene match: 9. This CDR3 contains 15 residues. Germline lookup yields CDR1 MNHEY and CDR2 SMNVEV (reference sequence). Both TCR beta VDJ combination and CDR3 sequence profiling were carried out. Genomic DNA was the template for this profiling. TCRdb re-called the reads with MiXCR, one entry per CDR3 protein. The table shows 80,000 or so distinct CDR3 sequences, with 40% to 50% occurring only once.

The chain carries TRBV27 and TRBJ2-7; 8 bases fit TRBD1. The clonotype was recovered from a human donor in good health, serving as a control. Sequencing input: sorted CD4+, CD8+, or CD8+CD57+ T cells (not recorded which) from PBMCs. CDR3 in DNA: TGTGCCAGCAGCCCGGACAGGGCTGTTCCCTACGAGCAGTACTTC. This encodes CASSPDRAVPYEQYF.